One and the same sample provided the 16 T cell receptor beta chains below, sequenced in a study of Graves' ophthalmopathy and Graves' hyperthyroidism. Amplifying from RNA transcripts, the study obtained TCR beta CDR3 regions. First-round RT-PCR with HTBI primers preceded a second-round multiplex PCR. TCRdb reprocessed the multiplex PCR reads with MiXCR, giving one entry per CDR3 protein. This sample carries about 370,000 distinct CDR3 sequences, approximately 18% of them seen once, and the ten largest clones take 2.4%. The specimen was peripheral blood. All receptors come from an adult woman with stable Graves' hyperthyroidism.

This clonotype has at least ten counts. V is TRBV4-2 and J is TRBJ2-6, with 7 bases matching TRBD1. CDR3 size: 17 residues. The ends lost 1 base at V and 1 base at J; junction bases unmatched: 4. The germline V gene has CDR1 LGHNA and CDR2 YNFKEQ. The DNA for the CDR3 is TGTGCCAGCAGCCAAGTTGGCAGGGGGTCTGGGGCCAACGTCCTGACTTTC. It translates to CASSQVGRGSGANVLTF.

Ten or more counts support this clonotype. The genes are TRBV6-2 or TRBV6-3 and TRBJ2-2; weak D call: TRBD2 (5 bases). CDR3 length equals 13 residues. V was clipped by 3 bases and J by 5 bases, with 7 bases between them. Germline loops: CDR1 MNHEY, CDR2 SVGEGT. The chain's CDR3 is CASSYLATGELFF. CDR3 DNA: TGTGCCAGCAGTTATCTAGCAACCGGGGAGCTGTTTTTT.

The CDR3 nucleotides are TGCAGTGCTCCCCCGGGACTAGCGGGGGGGGAAGAGACCCAGTACTTC. Residues: CSAPPGLAGGEETQYF. The chain uses TRBV20-1 and TRBJ2-5; 16 bases fit TRBD2. V trimming: 5 bases; J trimming: 3 bases; junction bases outside the gene matches: 6. Germline V lookup: CDR1 DFQATT, CDR2 SNEGSKA (reference sequence). The CDR3 is 16 amino acids.

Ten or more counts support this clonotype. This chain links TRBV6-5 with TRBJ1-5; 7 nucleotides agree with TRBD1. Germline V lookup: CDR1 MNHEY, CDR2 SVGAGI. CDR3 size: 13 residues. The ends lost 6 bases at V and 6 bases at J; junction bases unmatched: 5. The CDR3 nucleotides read TGTGCCAGCAGCTTGACAGGGTTTCAGCCCCAGCATTTT. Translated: CASSLTGFQPQHF.

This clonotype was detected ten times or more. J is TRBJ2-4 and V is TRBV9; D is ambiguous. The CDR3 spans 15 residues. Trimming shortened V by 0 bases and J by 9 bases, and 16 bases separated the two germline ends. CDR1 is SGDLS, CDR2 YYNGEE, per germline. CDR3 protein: CASSVVGNLDGIQYF. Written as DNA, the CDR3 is TGTGCCAGCAGCGTAGTTGGCAACTTGGACGGCATTCAGTACTTC.

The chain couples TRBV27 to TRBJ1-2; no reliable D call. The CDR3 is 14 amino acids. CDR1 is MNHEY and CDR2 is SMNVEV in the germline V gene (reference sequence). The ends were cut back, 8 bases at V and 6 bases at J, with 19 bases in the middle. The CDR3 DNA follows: TGTGCCAGCTCGGACGTTATGAGTGGGGATGGCTACACCTTC. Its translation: CASSDVMSGDGYTF.

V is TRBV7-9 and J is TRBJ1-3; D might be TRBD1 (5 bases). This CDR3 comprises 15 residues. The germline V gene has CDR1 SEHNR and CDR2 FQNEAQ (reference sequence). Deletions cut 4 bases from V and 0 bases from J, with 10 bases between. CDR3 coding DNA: TGTGCCAGCAGCTCCCCCGGGACCTCTGGAAACACCATATATTTT. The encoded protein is CASSSPGTSGNTIYF.

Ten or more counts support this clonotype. CDR3 sequence reads: CASSQPEVVQETQYF. CDR3 in DNA: TGCGCCAGCAGCCAACCCGAGGTCGTGCAAGAGACCCAGTACTTC. V usage is TRBV4-1 and J usage is TRBJ2-5; unclear D gene. Germline CDR1 reads MGHRA; CDR2 reads YSYEKL. This CDR3 contains 15 residues. Trimming stripped 2 bases from V and 2 bases from J, with 12 bases between.

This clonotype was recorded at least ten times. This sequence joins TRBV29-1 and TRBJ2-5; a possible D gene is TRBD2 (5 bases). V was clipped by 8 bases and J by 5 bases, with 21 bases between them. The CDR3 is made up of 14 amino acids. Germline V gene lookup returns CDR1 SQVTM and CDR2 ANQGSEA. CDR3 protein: CSLRHVGEEETQYF. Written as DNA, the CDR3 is TGCAGCCTTAGACACGTGGGAGAGGAGGAGACCCAGTACTTC. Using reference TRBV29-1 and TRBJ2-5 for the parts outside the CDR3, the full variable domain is SAVISQKPSRDICQRGTSLTIQCQVDSQVTMMFWYRQQPGQSLTLIATANQGSEATYESGFVIDKFPISRPNLTFSTLTVSNMSPEDSSIYLCSLRHVGEEETQYFGPGTRLLVL.

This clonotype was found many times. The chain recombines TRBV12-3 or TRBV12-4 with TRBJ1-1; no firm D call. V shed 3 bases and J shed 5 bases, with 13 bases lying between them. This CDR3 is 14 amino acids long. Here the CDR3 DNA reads TGTGCCAGCAGTTTCAAACCCGTCGGGACTGAAGCTTTCTTT. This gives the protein CASSFKPVGTEAFF.

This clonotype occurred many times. The CDR3 spells CASSSLTGTYEQYF. For the CDR3, the DNA is TGTGCCAGCAGCTCCCTTACAGGTACCTACGAGCAGTACTTC. The rearrangement links TRBV11-2 to TRBJ2-7; the D gene is possibly TRBD1 (5 bases). CDR1 and CDR2 (germline): SGHAT, FQNNGV. V was trimmed by 4 bases and J by 2 bases, leaving 12 bases between them. The CDR3 has 14 amino acids.

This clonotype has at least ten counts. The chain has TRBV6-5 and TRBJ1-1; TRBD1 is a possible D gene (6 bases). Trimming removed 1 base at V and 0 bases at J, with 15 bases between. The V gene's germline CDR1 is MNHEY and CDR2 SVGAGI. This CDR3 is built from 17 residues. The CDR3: CASSYWAGQGLNTEAFF. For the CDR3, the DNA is TGTGCCAGCAGTTACTGGGCAGGCCAGGGGCTGAACACTGAAGCTTTCTTT.

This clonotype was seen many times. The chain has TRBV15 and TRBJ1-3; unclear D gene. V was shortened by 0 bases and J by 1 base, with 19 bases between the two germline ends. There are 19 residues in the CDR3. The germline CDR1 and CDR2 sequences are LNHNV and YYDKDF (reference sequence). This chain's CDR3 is CATSRDPLVMGTSGNTIYF. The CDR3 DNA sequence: TGTGCCACCAGCAGAGACCCGTTGGTGATGGGAACATCTGGAAACACCATATATTTT.

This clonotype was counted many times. As DNA, the CDR3 is TGCAGTGCTACGACCGGGGGTTCACCCCTCCACTTT. It encodes CSATTGGSPLHF. V usage is TRBV20-1 and J usage is TRBJ1-6; maybe TRBD1 (5 bases). Trimming cost V 4 bases and J 9 bases, with 10 bases left between them. Germline V gene lookup returns CDR1 DFQATT and CDR2 SNEGSKA (reference sequence). This CDR3 region has 12 residues.

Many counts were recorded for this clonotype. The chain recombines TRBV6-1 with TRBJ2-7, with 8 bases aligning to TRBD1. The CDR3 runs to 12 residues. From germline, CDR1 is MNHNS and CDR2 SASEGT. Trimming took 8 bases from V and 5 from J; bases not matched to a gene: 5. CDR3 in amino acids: CASHDRGHEQYF. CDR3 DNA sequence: TGTGCCAGCCATGACAGGGGCCACGAGCAGTACTTC.

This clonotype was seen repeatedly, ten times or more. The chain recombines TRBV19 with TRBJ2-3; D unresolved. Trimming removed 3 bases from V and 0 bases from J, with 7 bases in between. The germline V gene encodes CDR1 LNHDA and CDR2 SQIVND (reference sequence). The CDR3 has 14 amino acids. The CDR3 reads CASSIRSSTDTQYF. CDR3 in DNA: TGTGCCAGTAGTATTCGATCTAGCACAGATACGCAGTATTTT.